These T cell receptor beta chains were read from a single sample in a study of early T cells in non-severe SARS-CoV-2 infection. TCRdb recomputed calls from the 5' RACE reads with MiXCR, one row per CDR3 protein. The sample records roughly 30,000 distinct CDR3 sequences, around 5.8% being singletons. This material consisted of whole blood, taken at baseline. These receptors originate from an adult who was a healthcare worker with PCR-confirmed SARS-CoV-2 infection or an uninfected control (not recorded which). The CDR3 runs from the conserved cysteine through the conserved F or W. The order of the fields is V gene, J gene, CDR3 length, clone size, D gene, CDR3 DNA, CDR3 protein. A D gene is named only where the DNA matches it firmly. Size is omitted from some rows. Given values are once, few, many or a class for expanded clones.

>TRBV7-2|TRBJ1-6|15|many|TRBD1
TGTGCCAGCAGCCCGGGGACAGGGGGCAGTTCACCCCTCCACTTT
CASSPGTGGSSPLHF
>TRBV19|TRBJ2-4|15|many|TRBD1
TGTGCCAGTACGCCCGTGGACAGGGGTAAAAACATTCAGTACTTC
CASTPVDRGKNIQYF
>TRBV2|TRBJ1-1|12|many|.
TGTGCCAGCAGCAGAGGACCCTCGAGGGCTTTCTTT
CASSRGPSRAFF
>TRBV28|TRBJ2-7|15|many|.
TGTGCCAGCAGTTTATGGTCCCCACCTATCTACGAGCAGTACTTC
CASSLWSPPIYEQYF
>TRBV27|TRBJ2-3|14|.|.
TGTGCCAGCAGTTTATCGGGGGTCACAGATACGCAGTATTTT
CASSLSGVTDTQYF
>TRBV19|TRBJ2-1|15|many|.
TGTGCCAGCCGAGTCTTAGGGGGAGGCCGCAATGAGCAGTTCTTC
CASRVLGGGRNEQFF
>TRBV6-1|TRBJ2-7|12|many|.
TGTGCCAGCACCGAACCACCCTACGAGCAGTACTTC
CASTEPPYEQYF
>TRBV18|TRBJ2-5|13|many|.
TGTGCCAGCTCAAGAGCAGAAGGAGGGACCCAGTACTTC
CASSRAEGGTQYF
>TRBV12-3/TRBV12-4|TRBJ1-2|16|few|TRBD1
TGTGCCAGCAGTTTAGCGCTCGGACAGGGGTGGGGCGGCTACACCTTC
CASSLALGQGWGGYTF
>TRBV7-8|TRBJ2-7|13|many|.
TGTGCCAGCAGCCGCGGGGTTGCCTACGAGCAGTACTTC
CASSRGVAYEQYF
>TRBV6-2/TRBV6-3|TRBJ2-7|15|few|.
TGTGCCAGCAGTACCCCGGAGGGTGGCCTCTACGAGCAGTACTTC
CASSTPEGGLYEQYF
>TRBV30|TRBJ1-2|15|many|.
TGTGCCTGGAGTGTACTACCCTTTACTAACTATGGCTACACCTTC
CAWSVLPFTNYGYTF
>TRBV28|TRBJ2-3|14|few|TRBD1
TGTGCCAGCAGTTGGGACAGGGGAGCAGATACGCAGTATTTT
CASSWDRGADTQYF
>TRBV5-4|TRBJ2-3|13|many|.
TGTGCCAGCAGCCCTCAAGCGGTAGATACGCAGTATTTT
CASSPQAVDTQYF
>TRBV28|TRBJ2-7|15|many|TRBD2
TGTGCCAGCAGCCCCGCGGGACTAGCGGGTCTCGAGCAGTACTTC
CASSPAGLAGLEQYF
>TRBV18|TRBJ1-1|15|many|.
TGTGCCAGCTCACCTCCGGGACCAAGGGGAACTGAAGCTTTCTTT
CASSPPGPRGTEAFF
>TRBV12-3/TRBV12-4|TRBJ1-2|14|many|.
TGTGCCAGCAGTTTATTCCAGACTAACTATGGCTACACCTTC
CASSLFQTNYGYTF
>TRBV18|TRBJ2-3|19|few|.
TGTGCCAGCTCACGGATGGACGGAGGCGGCCTCGGAAGCACAGATACGCAGTATTTT
CASSRMDGGGLGSTDTQYF
>TRBV5-4|TRBJ1-2|13|.|.
TGTGCCAGCAGCCAGTCAGGACAGACTCCAATCCCCTTC
CASSQSGQTPIPF
>TRBV7-9|TRBJ2-3|19|medium-sized|TRBD1
TGTGCCAGCAGCTCCGGACAGGACGAGCTAGTCCTGAGCACAGATACGCAGTATTTT
CASSSGQDELVLSTDTQYF
>TRBV6-5|TRBJ2-5|13|many|TRBD1
TGTGCCAGCAGCCTAGGACAGGGGCAGACCCAGTACTTC
CASSLGQGQTQYF
>TRBV7-2|TRBJ2-3|13|many|.
TGTGCCAGCAGCTTGGATTACACAGATACGCAGTATTTT
CASSLDYTDTQYF
>TRBV30|TRBJ1-1|11|many|.
TGTGCCTGGGCTGGGGGCACTGAAGCTTTCTTT
CAWAGGTEAFF
>TRBV19|TRBJ1-2|14|many|.
TGTGCCAGTACCAGGGGCGTGGCGAACTATGGCTACACCTTC
CASTRGVANYGYTF
>TRBV7-2|TRBJ1-1|14|many|TRBD1
TGTGCCAGCAGCTTATACAGGGGGGACACTGAAGCTTTCTTT
CASSLYRGDTEAFF
>TRBV20-1|TRBJ2-1|16|many|TRBD2
TGCAGTGCTCACCCCGGGACTAGCGGGGGATACAATGAGCAGTTCTTC
CSAHPGTSGGYNEQFF
>TRBV7-6|TRBJ2-3|13|.|.
TGTGCCAGCAGCTTGAGCCACACAGATACGCAGTATTTT
CASSLSHTDTQYF
>TRBV6-4|TRBJ1-1|16|few|TRBD1
TGTGCCAGCAGTCCGGGACAGGGGGTCCTAGAGACTGAAGCTTTCTTT
CASSPGQGVLETEAFF
>TRBV7-3|TRBJ2-4|15|few|.
TGTGCCAGCAGCCTTACGGGGGGCGTTGGTGACATTCAGTACTTC
CASSLTGGVGDIQYF
>TRBV11-2|TRBJ2-1|15|many|.
TGTGCCAGCACCCTCCTGGGGGAAAGCTACAATGAGCAGTTCTTC
CASTLLGESYNEQFF
>TRBV30|TRBJ1-1|13|.|.
TGTGCCTGGACTCCCTCGGGGGCCTTTGAAGCTTTCTTT
CAWTPSGAFEAFF
>TRBV5-1|TRBJ2-3|13|few|.
TGCGCCAGCAGCTCCAGTAGCACAGATACGCAGTATTTT
CASSSSSTDTQYF
>TRBV5-1|TRBJ2-3|17|few|.
TGCGCCAGCAGCCCTGCTGTACTAGGGCTAAGCACAGATACGCAGTATTTT
CASSPAVLGLSTDTQYF
>TRBV7-3|TRBJ2-6|16|.|TRBD1
TGTGCCAGCAGCCTGACAGGGGTCGTAGGGGCCAACGTCCTGACTTTC
CASSLTGVVGANVLTF
>TRBV5-1|TRBJ2-7|15|many|TRBD2
TGCGCCAGCAGCTTGTTAATAGCGGGGCCCCACGAGCAGTACTTC
CASSLLIAGPHEQYF
>TRBV12-5|TRBJ2-7|15|many|.
TGTGCTAGTGGGGGACTGGACACAGGGATCTACGAGCAGTACTTC
CASGGLDTGIYEQYF
>TRBV3-1|TRBJ2-2|16|.|.
TGTGCCAGCAGCACACCCGGGACCATCAACACCGGGGAGCTGTTTTTT
CASSTPGTINTGELFF
>TRBV18|TRBJ2-1|15|few|.
TGTGCCAGCTCACCCAGGTCAGGGGAGTTCAGTGAGCAGTTCTTC
CASSPRSGEFSEQFF
>TRBV7-2|TRBJ2-7|15|few|.
TGTGCCAGCAGCTTAGGGAGCAACACCCCCTACGAGCAGTACTTC
CASSLGSNTPYEQYF
>TRBV7-2|TRBJ2-1|16|many|TRBD2
TGTGCCAGCAGCTTAGCGCTGGTAGCGGGGAACAATGAGCAGTTCTTC
CASSLALVAGNNEQFF
>TRBV4-3|TRBJ1-6|14|.|.
TGCGCCAGCAGCCGGCGTCTGGCAGATTCACCCCTCCACTTT
CASSRRLADSPLHF
>TRBV12-3/TRBV12-4|TRBJ1-2|18|few|TRBD1
TGTGCCAGCAGCCCTGAAAAATTACAGGGGTTAGCTAACTATGGCTACACCTTC
CASSPEKLQGLANYGYTF
>TRBV20-1|TRBJ2-7|13|many|.
TGCAGTGCCAGCCGCGGGATTTCCTACGAGCAGTACTTC
CSASRGISYEQYF
>TRBV28|TRBJ2-5|13|few|.
TGTGCCAGCAGTTTGACAGTCCAAGAGACCCAGTACTTC
CASSLTVQETQYF
>TRBV7-2|TRBJ2-7|11|many|.
TGTGCCAGCAGCCCCAACTACGAGCAGTACTTC
CASSPNYEQYF
>TRBV12-3/TRBV12-4|TRBJ2-3|14|.|.
TGTGCCAGCAGTTCCCATAGCGGCGCAGATACGCAGTATTTT
CASSSHSGADTQYF
>TRBV4-2|TRBJ2-1|15|.|TRBD2
TGTGCCAGCAGCCAAGGTCGAGCGGGAGACAATGAGCAGTTCTTC
CASSQGRAGDNEQFF
>TRBV27|TRBJ1-1|15|many|TRBD1
TGTGCCAGCACCAGGTACCATCAACAGGGGACTGAAGCTTTCTTT
CASTRYHQQGTEAFF
>TRBV29-1|TRBJ1-1|12|many|.
TGCAGCGGTGAAACCCGCGGCGGTGAAGCTTTCTTT
CSGETRGGEAFF
>TRBV11-2|TRBJ2-6|13|few|.
TGTGCCAGCAGCGCTACTGGGGCCAACGTCCTGACTTTC
CASSATGANVLTF
>TRBV27|TRBJ2-5|14|many|.
TGTGCCAGCAGTTTCCTGGGCCCTAAAGAGACCCAGTACTTC
CASSFLGPKETQYF